These 15 T cell receptor beta chains were all obtained from the same sample, sequenced in a study of T cell repertoires in cytomegalovirus infection. Using its own MiXCR run on the reads, TCRdb lists one record per CDR3 protein. Among some 390,000 distinct CDR3 sequences, 15% to 20% were seen once, and the ten largest hold approximately 10%. The sample comprised PBMCs. Receptors originate from a human donor in good health (CMV status not recorded). Some clones in this sample may be carry-over from other donors' samples.

The chain couples TRBV7-2 to TRBJ1-1; D is perhaps TRBD1 (5 bases). Germline V gives CDR1 SGHTA, CDR2 FQGNSA. This CDR3 spans 12 amino acids. The germline V and J ends were trimmed by 8 bases and 6 bases, with 13 bases remaining between them. CDR3 in amino acids: CASSRGDAEAFF. CDR3 nucleotides: TGTGCCAGCTCACGGGGGGACGCTGAAGCTTTCTTT.

This sequence joins TRBV4-1 and TRBJ2-7; a possible D gene is TRBD2 (6 bases). The CDR3 runs to 13 residues. Germline V CDR1 and CDR2: MGHRA, YSYEKL. V dropped 1 base and J dropped 6 bases, with 10 bases sitting between them. The CDR3: CASSQGAGFEQYF. The DNA for the CDR3 is TGCGCCAGCAGCCAAGGGGCGGGATTCGAGCAGTACTTC.

A note on this clonotype: This may stem from a read error, because a much larger clone lies one nucleotide away. The V call is TRBV7-2, the J call TRBJ2-7, with TRBD1 identical over 10 bases. Germline V CDR1 and CDR2: SGHTA, FQGNSA. The CDR3 covers 13 residues. Written as DNA, the CDR3 is TGTGCCAGCAGCTTGGACAGGGGGTACGAGCAGAACTTC. Its protein is CASSLDRGYEQNF.

This clonotype has only a few counts. The rearrangement uses TRBV7-6 and TRBJ2-3; TRBD2 aligns across 7 bases. The CDR3 has 13 residues. Germline loops: CDR1 SGHVS, CDR2 FNYEAQ. The ends lost 8 bases at V and 2 bases at J; junction bases unmatched: 4. Here the CDR3 reads CASGLADTDTQYF. The CDR3 coding sequence is TGTGCCAGCGGGCTAGCGGACACAGATACGCAGTATTTT.

This clonotype was seen a few times. The V gene is TRBV29-1, the J gene TRBJ2-3; 8 bases map to TRBD1. Germline values: CDR1 SQVTM, CDR2 ANQGSEA. The CDR3 totals 13 residues. The junction had 4 bases not matched to a gene; V was cut back by 4 bases and J by 4 bases. The CDR3 DNA sequence: TGCAGCGTTGGTCAGGGGGCACCAGATACGCAGTATTTT. It specifies CSVGQGAPDTQYF.

The chain joins TRBV29-1 to TRBJ2-1; TRBD2 is a possible D gene (6 bases). Between the trimmed V and J ends, which lost 4 bases and 6 bases, there was a span of 25 bases. This CDR3 has 17 amino acids. CDR1 SQVTM and CDR2 ANQGSEA come from the germline V gene. The CDR3 here is CSVARGRLGRVGNEQFF. Here the CDR3 DNA reads TGCAGCGTTGCTCGAGGGAGGTTGGGTCGGGTCGGCAATGAGCAGTTCTTC.

This chain connects TRBV6-2 or TRBV6-3 to TRBJ2-3; a possible D gene is TRBD2 (5 bases). The CDR3 has 15 residues. Germline CDR1 reads MNHEY; CDR2 reads SVGEGT. V was pared by 0 bases and J by 2 bases, with 9 bases between. CDR3 sequence: CASSYSTDFTDTQYF. In DNA, the CDR3 is TGTGCCAGCAGTTACTCGACGGACTTCACAGATACGCAGTATTTT.

This clonotype was seen many times. The chain combines TRBV7-7 with TRBJ2-3; TRBD2 aligns across 13 bases. Germline-derived CDR1 and CDR2 are SSHAT and FNYEAQ (reference sequence). This CDR3 contains 15 residues. V dropped 3 bases and J dropped 6; count of bases not matched to a gene: 3. CDR3 sequence (DNA): TGTGCCAGCAGCTTGACTAGCGGGGGGTCCGATACGCAGTATTTT. Its translation: CASSLTSGGSDTQYF.

On this clonotype: This may come from a read error, since a much larger clone is one base off. The chain joins TRBV5-1 to TRBJ2-5, with unresolved D. The CDR3 consists of 15 residues. CDR1 is SGHRS, CDR2 YFSETQ, per germline. The CDR3: CASSSQPGRQETQHF. Here the CDR3 DNA reads TGCGCCAGCAGCTCGCAACCCGGGCGTCAAGAGACCCAGCACTTC.

J is TRBJ2-7 and V is TRBV5-4, with TRBD2 matching over 9 bases. The CDR3 sequence is 15 residues long. V lost 4 bases, J lost 7 bases, and 12 bases stayed unmatched. In germline, CDR1 is SGHNT, CDR2 YYREEE (reference sequence). The CDR3 DNA sequence: TGTGCCAGCAGCCCACCTTTAGCGGGAGTAGGTGAGCAGTACTTC. Translation: CASSPPLAGVGEQYF.

This clonotype was observed many times. The DNA is left out, because the CDR3 cannot be placed on it with certainty; the CDR3 is given as TCRdb lists it. The chain couples TRBV12-3 or TRBV12-4 to TRBJ1-4; TRBD1, the D gene given by the table, was not confirmed from the DNA. The CDR3 adds up to 12 amino acids, both ends counted. The CDR3 is CASSTSTGKLFF.

Remarks on this clonotype: A much larger clone is a single base away; this may be a read error. The genes are TRBV10-3 and TRBJ2-7; D assignment may be TRBD1 or TRBD2 (5 bases each). CDR3 size: 17 residues. Per the germline V gene, CDR1 is ENHRY and CDR2 is SYGVKD. The V end was cut by 6 bases, the J end by 9 bases, with 30 bases between. CDR3 nucleotides: TGTGCCATCAGCCCCGGCGGTAGCTGGGGTCGGGGCTCGAGGCAGTACTTC. This codes for CAISPGGSWGRGSRQYF.

This clonotype was seen many times. V usage is TRBV7-2 and J usage is TRBJ2-5, with 9 nucleotides matching TRBD1. The CDR3 consists of 14 residues. The V segment lost 3 bases and the J segment 5 bases; nucleotides outside the gene matches: 4. CDR1 and CDR2 (germline): SGHTA, FQGNSA. The CDR3 coding sequence is TGTGCCAGCAGCTTTGACAGGGGGTACGAGACCCAGTACTTC. It yields the protein CASSFDRGYETQYF.

This clonotype was seen a few times. The chain carries TRBV10-2 and TRBJ2-7; D unresolved. Trimming took 3 bases from V and 3 from J, leaving 12 bases between them. Germline CDR1 and CDR2: WSHSY and SAAADI. The CDR3 runs 14 residues. This CDR3 is CASSEPLTHYEQYF. The CDR3 region has the DNA TGCGCCAGCAGTGAACCCCTGACACACTACGAGCAGTACTTC.

The V and J genes are TRBV4-3 and TRBJ2-1; D possibly corresponds to TRBD2 (7 bases). Germline CDR1 reads LGHNA; CDR2 reads YSLEER. The CDR3 runs 19 residues. Trimming pared 0 bases from V and 5 bases from J, leaving 23 bases between. The chain's CDR3 is CASSQESGTLVHLDNEQFF. The DNA of the CDR3 is TGCGCCAGCAGCCAAGAAAGCGGGACACTAGTCCACCTCGACAATGAGCAGTTCTTC.